The 20 T cell receptor beta chains reported below all come from one sample, sequenced in a study of long-term antiretroviral therapy in people with HIV. Assay version v3.0 of immunoSEQ was used, and it was run at survey level. The protocol was immunoSEQ multiplex PCR, while the TCRdb copy is restricted to in-frame clones and leaves out a portion. The sample yields roughly 38,000 clones, approximately 85% seen once. The sequencing here drew on unsorted PBMCs, taken 0.3 years after starting antiretroviral therapy. The source of these receptors is a man aged 18 to 30 with HIV.

This clone occurred a few times. The V and J genes are TRBV4-2 and TRBJ2-7; weak D call: TRBD2 (6 bases). Germline CDR1 and CDR2: LGHNA and YNFKEQ. The ends were cut back, 2 bases at V and 7 bases at J, with 15 bases in the middle. The CDR3 has 14 amino acids. The CDR3: CASSQSMLAGEQYF. The DNA of the CDR3 is TGTGCCAGCAGCCAATCGATGTTGGCGGGAGAGCAGTACTTC.

This clone was seen just once. The V gene is TRBV4-3, the J gene TRBJ1-2, with D perhaps TRBD1 (6 bases). The CDR3 sequence is 17 residues long. The germline gives CDR1 LGHNA, CDR2 YSLEER. Deletions cut 4 bases from V and 3 bases from J, with 21 bases between. CDR3 region: CASSRTLQGPRDYGYTF. The CDR3 coding sequence is TGCGCCAGCAGCCGTACCCTACAGGGACCCCGGGACTATGGCTACACCTTC.

This clone was seen a handful of times. This chain links TRBV5-1 with TRBJ2-1; D remains unclear. There are 12 residues in the CDR3. Trimming cost V 0 bases and J 6 bases, with 4 bases left between them. Germline V gene lookup returns CDR1 SGHRS and CDR2 YFSETQ. The CDR3 is CASSLDSNEQFF. CDR3 in DNA: TGCGCCAGCAGCTTGGACAGCAATGAGCAGTTCTTC.

V is TRBV11-2 and J is TRBJ1-2; D might be TRBD1 (5 bases). CDR3 length: 16 residues. V lost 0 bases, J lost 2 bases, and 13 bases lay in between. CDR1 and CDR2 from the germline V gene are SGHAT and FQNNGV. In DNA form, the CDR3 reads TGTGCCAGCAGCTTAGACAGGGCCGGGGCCAACTATGGCTACACCTTC. Protein: CASSLDRAGANYGYTF. Supplemented by reference TRBV11-2 and TRBJ1-2, the full variable domain reads EAGVAQSPRYKIIEKRQSVAFWCNPISGHATLYWYQQILGQGPKLLIQFQNNGVVDDSQLPKDRFSAERLKGVDSTLKIQPAKLEDSAVYLCASSLDRAGANYGYTFGSGTRLTVV.

The DNA of the CDR3 is TGTGCCATCAGTGAGTCGATGGACAGGGGGTCCTACGAGCAGTACTTC. This encodes CAISESMDRGSYEQYF. The chain links TRBV10-3 to TRBJ2-7; TRBD1 matches at 10 bases. Germline V lookup: CDR1 ENHRY, CDR2 SYGVKD. CDR3 length: 16 residues. Unmatched junction bases numbered 3, after V lost 0 bases and J lost 1 base.

This chain joins TRBV6-6 and TRBJ2-7, with TRBD1 matching over 7 bases. V lost 11 bases, J lost 0 bases, and 1 base stayed unmatched. The germline V gene has CDR1 MNHNY and CDR2 SVGAGI (reference sequence). There are 11 residues in the CDR3. CDR3 residues: CASGGSYEQYF. The CDR3 DNA is TGTGCCTCAGGGGGCTCCTACGAGCAGTACTTC.

The chain couples TRBV29-1 to TRBJ1-3, with D possibly being TRBD1 (5 bases). The V end was cut by 5 bases, the J end by 4 bases, with 21 bases between. CDR3 length equals 16 residues. The V gene's germline CDR1 is SQVTM and CDR2 ANQGSEA. This chain's CDR3 is CSVFLRDGPRGNTIYF. Here the CDR3 DNA reads TGCAGCGTTTTTCTCCGGGACGGCCCGCGAGGAAACACCATATATTTT.

The chain joins TRBV28 to TRBJ1-5, with 9 bases matching TRBD1. The germline V gene encodes CDR1 MDHEN and CDR2 SYDVKM. J lost 2 bases, V lost 7 bases, and 6 bases had no gene match. This CDR3 comprises 15 residues. CDR3 region: CASIRDRVGNQPQHF. The DNA of the CDR3 is TGTGCCAGCATACGGGACAGGGTCGGCAATCAGCCCCAGCATTTT.

This sequence joins TRBV29-1 and TRBJ1-1, with D maybe TRBD1 (5 bases). CDR3 length: 13 residues. CDR1 SQVTM and CDR2 ANQGSEA come from the germline V gene. Trimming pared 3 bases from V and 5 bases from J, leaving 13 bases between. CDR3 loop: CSVEEGIETEAFF. CDR3 bases: TGCAGCGTTGAGGAGGGGATTGAGACTGAAGCTTTCTTT.

V usage is TRBV11-2 and J usage is TRBJ2-1; 12 nucleotides align to TRBD2. Germline CDR1 and CDR2: SGHAT and FQNNGV. The trim removed 5 bases at V and 9 bases at J, leaving 11 bases unmatched. The CDR3 consists of 16 residues. CDR3 sequence: CASSAHTSGGRSEQFF. Written as DNA, the CDR3 is TGTGCCAGCAGCGCCCACACTAGCGGGGGGAGGTCTGAGCAGTTCTTC.

The V call is TRBV2, the J call TRBJ1-1, with D uncertain. V lost 3 bases and J 4 bases, leaving 9 bases between the germline ends. Germline CDR1 reads SNHLY; CDR2 reads FYNNEI. The CDR3 is 13 residues long. For the CDR3, the DNA is TGTGCCAGCAGTGAGCCCCGTGGCACTGAAGCTTTCTTT. Protein product: CASSEPRGTEAFF.

The rearrangement links TRBV5-1 to TRBJ2-3; D is uncertain. V gave up 7 bases and J gave up 2 bases, with 11 bases separating them. Germline lookup yields CDR1 SGHRS and CDR2 YFSETQ. The CDR3 spans 13 residues. CDR3 sequence: CASGHEYTDTQYF. Written as DNA, the CDR3 is TGCGCCAGCGGGCACGAATACACAGATACGCAGTATTTT.

CDR3 protein: CASSPDPGQANTIYF. In nucleotides, the CDR3 is TGTGCCAGCTCACCTGATCCGGGACAGGCAAACACCATATATTTT. The chain joins TRBV18 to TRBJ1-3; 8 bases line up with TRBD1. The CDR3 sequence is 15 residues long. V trimming: 3 bases; J trimming: 6 bases; junction bases outside the gene matches: 7. The V gene's germline CDR1 is KGHSH and CDR2 LQKENI.

This chain uses TRBV9 with TRBJ2-7; 13 positions match TRBD2. V lost 0 bases, J lost 0 bases, and 9 bases stayed unmatched. There are 19 residues in the CDR3. Germline CDR1 reads SGDLS; CDR2 reads YYNGEE. The chain's CDR3 is CASSVAGSTSGGHSYEQYF. CDR3 sequence (DNA): TGTGCCAGCAGCGTAGCAGGTTCGACTAGCGGGGGGCACTCCTACGAGCAGTACTTC.

Concerning this clone: The junction departs from germline at one end; a sequencing error may be responsible. CDR3 bases: TGTGCTAGCAGCTTAGGTGGGGACAGACAAGAGACCCAGTACTTC. It codes for CASSLGGDRQETQYF. The V gene is TRBV7-7, the J gene TRBJ2-5, with TRBD1 matching over 7 bases. The CDR3 contains 15 residues. Germline CDR1 SSHAT, CDR2 FNYEAQ (reference sequence).

The chain joins TRBV18 to TRBJ2-3; no clear D gene. V was pared by 1 base and J by 1 base, with 9 bases between. The length of the CDR3 is 15 residues. CDR1 is KGHSH, CDR2 LQKENI, per germline. The chain's CDR3 is CASSPLIPGTDTQYF. The CDR3 DNA sequence: TGTGCCAGCTCACCACTGATCCCGGGCACAGATACGCAGTATTTT.

The chain has TRBV10-3 and TRBJ1-3; D gene uncertain. V was clipped by 3 bases and J by 4 bases, with 10 bases between them. The germline V gene has CDR1 ENHRY and CDR2 SYGVKD. The CDR3 is 14 residues long. CDR3 protein: CAISDRREGNTIYF. The CDR3 nucleotides read TGTGCCATCAGTGACCGGAGGGAGGGAAACACCATATATTTT.

This chain uses TRBV12-5 with TRBJ2-3, with a weak D call TRBD1 (6 bases). The CDR3 is made up of 13 amino acids. Trimming cost V 2 bases and J 6 bases, with 9 bases left between them. CDR1 and CDR2 (germline): LGHNT, FRNRAP. Written as DNA, the CDR3 is TGTGCTAGTGGTTTGTGGGACAAGGATACGCAGTATTTT. This gives the protein CASGLWDKDTQYF. Drawing the rest from reference TRBV12-5 and TRBJ2-3, the complete variable domain is DARVTQTPRHKVTEMGQEVTMRCQPILGHNTVFWYRQTMMQGLELLAYFRNRAPLDDSGMPKDRFSAEMPDATLATLKIQPSEPRDSAVYFCASGLWDKDTQYFGPGTRLTVL.

The V and J genes are TRBV11-2 and TRBJ2-7; D possibly matches TRBD1 or TRBD2 (5 bases each). This CDR3 is built from 12 residues. Germline values: CDR1 SGHAT, CDR2 FQNNGV. Trimming stripped 9 bases from V and 7 bases from J, with 16 bases between. The CDR3 DNA follows: TGTGCCAGTCGGGGCAGGGTGGGTGAGCAGTACTTC. It specifies CASRGRVGEQYF.

This CDR3 reads CAIKRDRGSSYEQYF. The DNA for the CDR3 is TGTGCCATCAAGCGAGACAGGGGAAGCTCCTACGAGCAGTACTTC. The chain carries TRBV10-3 and TRBJ2-7, with 8 bases that match TRBD1. The length of the CDR3 is 15 residues. Trimming at V came to 7 bases and at J to 0 bases, leaving 8 bases not matched to a gene. CDR1 is ENHRY, CDR2 SYGVKD, per germline.